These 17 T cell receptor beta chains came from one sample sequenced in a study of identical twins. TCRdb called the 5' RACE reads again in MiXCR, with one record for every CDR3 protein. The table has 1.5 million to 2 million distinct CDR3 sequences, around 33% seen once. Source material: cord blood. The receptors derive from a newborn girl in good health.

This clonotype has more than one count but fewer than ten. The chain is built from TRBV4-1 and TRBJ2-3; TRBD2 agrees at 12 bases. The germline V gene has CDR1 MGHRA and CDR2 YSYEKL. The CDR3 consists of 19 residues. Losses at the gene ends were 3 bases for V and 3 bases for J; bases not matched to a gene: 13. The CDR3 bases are TGCGCCAGCAGCCAGAAAAGTTGGCTAGCGGGGGGGTTTACAGATACGCAGTATTTT. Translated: CASSQKSWLAGGFTDTQYF.

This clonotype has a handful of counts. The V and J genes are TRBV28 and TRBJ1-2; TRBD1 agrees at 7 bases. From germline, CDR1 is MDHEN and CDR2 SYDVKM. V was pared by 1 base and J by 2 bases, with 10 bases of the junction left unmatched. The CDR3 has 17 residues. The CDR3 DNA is TGTGCCAGCAGTTTATTACTGGGGGGACAGACCAACTATGGCTACACCTTC. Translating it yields CASSLLLGGQTNYGYTF.

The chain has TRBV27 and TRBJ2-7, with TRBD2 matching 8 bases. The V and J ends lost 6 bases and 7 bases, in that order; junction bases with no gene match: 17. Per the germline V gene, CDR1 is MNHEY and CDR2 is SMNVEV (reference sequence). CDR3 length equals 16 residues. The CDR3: CASRKDGTRRYNEQYF. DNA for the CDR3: TGTGCCAGCAGAAAAGACGGGACTAGACGGTACAATGAGCAGTACTTC.

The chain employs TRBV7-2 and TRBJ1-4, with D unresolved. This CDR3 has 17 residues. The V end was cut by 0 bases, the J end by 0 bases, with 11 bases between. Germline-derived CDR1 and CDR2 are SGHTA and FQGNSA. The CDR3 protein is CASSLALGSTTNEKLFF. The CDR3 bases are TGTGCCAGCAGCTTAGCGCTGGGGAGTACAACTAATGAAAAACTGTTTTTT.

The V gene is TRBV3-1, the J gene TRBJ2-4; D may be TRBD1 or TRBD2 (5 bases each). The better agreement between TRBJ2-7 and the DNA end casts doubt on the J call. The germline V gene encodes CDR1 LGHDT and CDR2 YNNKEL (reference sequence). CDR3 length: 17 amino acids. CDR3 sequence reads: CASSQDLRIGGRYEQYF. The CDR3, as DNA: TGTGCCAGCAGCCAAGACCTAAGGATTGGGGGAAGGTACGAGCAGTACTTC.

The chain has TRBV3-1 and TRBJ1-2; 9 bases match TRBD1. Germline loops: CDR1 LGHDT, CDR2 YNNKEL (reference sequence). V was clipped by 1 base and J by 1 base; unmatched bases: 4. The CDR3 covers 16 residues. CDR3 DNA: TGTGCCAGCAGCCAAGCCGGGACAGGGTTTAACTATGGCTACACCTTC. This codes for CASSQAGTGFNYGYTF.

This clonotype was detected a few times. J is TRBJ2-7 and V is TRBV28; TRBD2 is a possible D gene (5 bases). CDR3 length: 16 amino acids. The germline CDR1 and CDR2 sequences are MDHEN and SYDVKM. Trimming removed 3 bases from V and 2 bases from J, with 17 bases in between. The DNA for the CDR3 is TGTGCCAGCAGTTTCCCCGAGGCGGGCCAAGCCTACGAGCAGTACTTC. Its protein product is CASSFPEAGQAYEQYF.

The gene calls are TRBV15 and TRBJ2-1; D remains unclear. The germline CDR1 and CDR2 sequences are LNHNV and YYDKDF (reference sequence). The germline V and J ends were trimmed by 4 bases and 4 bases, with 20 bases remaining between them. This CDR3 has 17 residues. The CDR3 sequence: CATSIGPHLNSYNEQFF. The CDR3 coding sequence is TGTGCCACCAGCATAGGCCCCCATCTTAATTCTTACAATGAGCAGTTCTTC.

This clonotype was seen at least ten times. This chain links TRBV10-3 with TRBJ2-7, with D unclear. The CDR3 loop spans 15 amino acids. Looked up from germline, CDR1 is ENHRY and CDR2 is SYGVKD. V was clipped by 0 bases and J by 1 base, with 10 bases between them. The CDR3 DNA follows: TGTGCCATCAGTGAGTCAGAAGGCGGATCCTACGAGCAGTACTTC. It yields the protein CAISESEGGSYEQYF.

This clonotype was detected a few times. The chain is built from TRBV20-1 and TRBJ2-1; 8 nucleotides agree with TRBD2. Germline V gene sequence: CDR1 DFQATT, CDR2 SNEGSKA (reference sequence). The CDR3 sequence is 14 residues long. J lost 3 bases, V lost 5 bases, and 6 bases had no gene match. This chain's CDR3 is CSAHLAGNYNEQFF. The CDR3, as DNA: TGCAGTGCTCATTTAGCGGGAAACTACAATGAGCAGTTCTTC.

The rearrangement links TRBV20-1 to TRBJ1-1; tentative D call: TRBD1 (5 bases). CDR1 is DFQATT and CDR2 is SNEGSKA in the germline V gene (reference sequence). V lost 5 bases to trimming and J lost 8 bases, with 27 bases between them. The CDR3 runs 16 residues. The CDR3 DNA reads TGCAGTGCTCAATCCACAGGTCGCCCCGACCGACCAGAAGCTTTCTTT. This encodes CSAQSTGRPDRPEAFF.

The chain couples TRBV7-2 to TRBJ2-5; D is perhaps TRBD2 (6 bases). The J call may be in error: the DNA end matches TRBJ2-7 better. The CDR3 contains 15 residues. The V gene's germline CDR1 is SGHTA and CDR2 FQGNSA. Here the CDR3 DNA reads TGTGCCAGCAGCTACGGGGGTAGTCTTGGTTCCGAGCAGTACTTC. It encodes CASSYGGSLGSEQYF.

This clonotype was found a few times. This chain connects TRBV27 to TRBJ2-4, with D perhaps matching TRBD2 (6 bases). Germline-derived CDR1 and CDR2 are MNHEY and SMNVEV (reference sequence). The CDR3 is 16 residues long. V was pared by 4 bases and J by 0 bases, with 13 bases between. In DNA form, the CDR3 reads TGTGCCAGCAGTTGGGGCGGGGTCCTAGCCAAAAACATTCAGTACTTC. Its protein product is CASSWGGVLAKNIQYF.

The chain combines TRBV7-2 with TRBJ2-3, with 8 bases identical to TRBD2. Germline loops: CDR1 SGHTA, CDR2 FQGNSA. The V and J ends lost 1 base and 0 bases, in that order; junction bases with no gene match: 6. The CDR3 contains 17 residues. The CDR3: CASSLGTSSSSTDTQYF. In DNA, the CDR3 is TGTGCCAGCAGCTTAGGGACTAGCTCCTCTAGCACAGATACGCAGTATTTT.

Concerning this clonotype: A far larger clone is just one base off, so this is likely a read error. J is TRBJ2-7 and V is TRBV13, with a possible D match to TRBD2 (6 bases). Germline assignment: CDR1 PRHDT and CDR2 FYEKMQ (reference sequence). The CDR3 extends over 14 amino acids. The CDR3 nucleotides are TGTGCCGGCAGCTTAGGGACTGTTCCCTACGAGCAGTACTTC. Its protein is CAGSLGTVPYEQYF.

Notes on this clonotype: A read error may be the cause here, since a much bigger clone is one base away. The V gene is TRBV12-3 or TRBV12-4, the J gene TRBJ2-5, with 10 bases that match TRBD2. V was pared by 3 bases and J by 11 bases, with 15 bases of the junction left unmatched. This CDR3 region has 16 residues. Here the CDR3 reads CASSLGLAGVYNEQYF. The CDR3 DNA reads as TGTGCCAGCAGTTTGGGCCTAGCGGGAGTTTACAATGAGCAGTACTTC.

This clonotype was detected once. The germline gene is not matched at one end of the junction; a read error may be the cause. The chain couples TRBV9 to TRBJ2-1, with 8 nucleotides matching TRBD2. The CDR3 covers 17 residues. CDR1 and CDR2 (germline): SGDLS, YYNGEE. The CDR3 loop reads CASSSRQRTSSYNEQCF. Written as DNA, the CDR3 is TGTGCCAGCAGCTCCCGCCAAAGGACTAGCTCCTACAATGAGCAGTGCTTC.